What follows are 9 T cell receptor beta chains derived from one specimen sequenced in a study of T cell changes during pregnancy in multiple sclerosis. Profiled with immunoSEQ multiplex PCR; TCRdb holds only in-frame clones, not every one. The table shows about 77,000 clones, with over 75% occurring only once. Material: peripheral blood, obtained before pregnancy. These receptors all stem from a female donor with multiple sclerosis, enrolled in a pregnancy study.

This clone was seen a few times. This chain connects TRBV9 to TRBJ1-1; D is undetermined. This CDR3 is 14 amino acids long. V gave up 0 bases and J gave up 0 bases, with 6 bases separating them. Per the germline V gene, CDR1 is SGDLS and CDR2 is YYNGEE. Written as DNA, the CDR3 is TGTGCCAGCAGCGTAGGAGTACTGAACACTGAAGCTTTCTTT. Translated: CASSVGVLNTEAFF.

The chain is built from TRBV27 and TRBJ1-2; maybe TRBD1 (5 bases). Germline CDR1 is MNHEY and CDR2 is SMNVEV (reference sequence). The CDR3 extends over 15 amino acids. The V gene lost 1 base and the J gene lost 4 bases, with 13 bases spanning the gap. The CDR3 sequence is CASSLFQGSFYGYTF. The CDR3 coding sequence is TGTGCCAGCAGTTTATTTCAGGGAAGCTTCTATGGCTACACCTTC.

This clone was seen a few times. This chain joins TRBV5-4 and TRBJ2-5, with D maybe TRBD2 (5 bases). The CDR3 length is 15 residues. The germline gives CDR1 SGHNT, CDR2 YYREEE (reference sequence). Trimming removed 2 bases at V and 2 bases at J, with 13 bases between. The CDR3 DNA sequence: TGTGCCAGCAGCTTAGGGAGTAGCCCGCAAGAGACCCAGTACTTC. Its translation is CASSLGSSPQETQYF.

The CDR3 reads CAIRADRDDGYTF. CDR3 DNA: TGTGCCATCAGGGCCGACAGGGACGATGGCTACACCTTC. The J gene is TRBJ1-2, the V gene TRBV10-3; 7 positions agree with TRBD1. This CDR3 has 13 amino acids. The ends lost 6 bases at V and 6 bases at J; junction bases unmatched: 7. Germline V CDR1 and CDR2: ENHRY, SYGVKD.

The genes are TRBV7-9 and TRBJ1-1; TRBD1 matches at 9 bases. Per germline, CDR1 SEHNR and CDR2 FQNEAQ (reference sequence). CDR3 length equals 13 residues. The ends lost 5 bases at V and 11 bases at J; junction bases unmatched: 9. The CDR3 protein is CASSTGQGFLAFF. CDR3 in DNA: TGTGCCAGCAGCACGGGACAGGGATTCTTGGCTTTCTTT. Combining the CDR3 with reference TRBV7-9 and TRBJ1-1 gives the whole variable domain DTGVSQNPRHKITKRGQNVTFRCDPISEHNRLYWYRQTLGQGPEFLTYFQNEAQLEKSRLLSDRFSAERPKGSFSTLEIQRTEQGDSAMYLCASSTGQGFLAFFGQGTRLTVV.

This rearrangement joins TRBV4-1 to TRBJ2-1; TRBD2 agrees at 11 bases. The CDR3 extends over 18 amino acids. V gave up 3 bases and J gave up 4 bases; unmatched junction bases: 11. Germline values: CDR1 MGHRA, CDR2 YSYEKL. The chain's CDR3 is CASSHGVMTSGVYNEQFF. CDR3 sequence (DNA): TGCGCCAGCAGCCATGGGGTAATGACTAGCGGGGTATACAATGAGCAGTTCTTC.

The V and J genes are TRBV5-4 and TRBJ2-3; 14 nucleotides line up with TRBD2. The CDR3 is 16 residues long. Germline V gives CDR1 SGHNT, CDR2 YYREEE (reference sequence). J lost 2 bases, V lost 5 bases, and 4 bases had no gene match. CDR3 sequence reads: CASRRLAGGYTDTQYF. The CDR3 bases are TGTGCCAGCAGAAGACTAGCGGGGGGGTACACAGATACGCAGTATTTT.

The chain couples TRBV6-4 to TRBJ2-3; perhaps TRBD2 as D (6 bases). The germline V gene has CDR1 MRHNA and CDR2 SNTAGT. Trimming took 6 bases from V and 0 from J, leaving 13 bases between them. The CDR3 spans 15 residues. CDR3 protein: CASSKSGVSTDTQYF. Written as DNA, the CDR3 is TGTGCCAGCAGCAAGTCGGGAGTTAGCACAGATACGCAGTATTTT.

The rearrangement uses TRBV15 and TRBJ2-1; 9 bases agree with TRBD2. CDR3 size: 17 residues. Germline CDR1 LNHNV, CDR2 YYDKDF (reference sequence). Trimming took 5 bases from V and 1 from J; bases not matched to a gene: 9. The CDR3 protein is CATSGPAGGPSYNEQFF. As DNA, the CDR3 is TGTGCCACCAGCGGGCCGGCGGGGGGGCCATCCTACAATGAGCAGTTCTTC.